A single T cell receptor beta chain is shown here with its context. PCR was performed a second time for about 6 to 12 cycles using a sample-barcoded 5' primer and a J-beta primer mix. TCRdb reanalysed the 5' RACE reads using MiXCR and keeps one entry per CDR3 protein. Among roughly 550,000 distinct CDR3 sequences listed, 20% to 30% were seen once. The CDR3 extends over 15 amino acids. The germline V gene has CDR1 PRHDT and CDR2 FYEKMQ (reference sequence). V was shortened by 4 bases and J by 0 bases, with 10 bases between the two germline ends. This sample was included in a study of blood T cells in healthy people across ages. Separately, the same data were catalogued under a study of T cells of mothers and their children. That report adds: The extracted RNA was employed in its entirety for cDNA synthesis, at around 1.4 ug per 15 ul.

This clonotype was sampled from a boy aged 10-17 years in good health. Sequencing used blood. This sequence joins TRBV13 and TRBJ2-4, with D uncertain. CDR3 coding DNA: TGTGCCAGCAGCTCGGGCCTTATAGCCAAAAACATTCAGTACTTC. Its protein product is CASSSGLIAKNIQYF.